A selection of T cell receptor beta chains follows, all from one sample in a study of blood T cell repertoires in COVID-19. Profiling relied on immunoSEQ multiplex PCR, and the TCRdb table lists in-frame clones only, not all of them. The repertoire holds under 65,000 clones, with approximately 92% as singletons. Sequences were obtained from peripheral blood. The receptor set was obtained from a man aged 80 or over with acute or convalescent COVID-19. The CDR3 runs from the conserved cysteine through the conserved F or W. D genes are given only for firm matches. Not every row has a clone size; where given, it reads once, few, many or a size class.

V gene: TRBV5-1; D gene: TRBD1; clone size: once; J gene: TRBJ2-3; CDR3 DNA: TGCGCCAGCAGCTTGGGACAGGGCTTCGGCACAGATACGCAGTATTTT; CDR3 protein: CASSLGQGFGTDTQYF
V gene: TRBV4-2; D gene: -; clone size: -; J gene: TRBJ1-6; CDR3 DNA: TGTGCCAGCAGCCAAGAGGGGCAGGGAAGCTCACCCCTCCACTTT; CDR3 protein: CASSQEGQGSSPLHF
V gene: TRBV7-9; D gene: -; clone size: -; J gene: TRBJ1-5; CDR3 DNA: TGTGCCAGCAGCTTAGGGGCAGGTACGGACAATCAGCCCCAGCATTTT; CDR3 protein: CASSLGAGTDNQPQHF
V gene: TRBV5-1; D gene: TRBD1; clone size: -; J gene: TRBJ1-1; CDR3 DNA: TGCGCCAGCAGCTTGGCCCCAGGGGGAGGCACTGAAGCTTTCTTT; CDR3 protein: CASSLAPGGGTEAFF
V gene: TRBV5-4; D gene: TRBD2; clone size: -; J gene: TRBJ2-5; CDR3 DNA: TGTGCCAGCAGCTTGGCGGGGGGAGAGACCCAGTACTTC; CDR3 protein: CASSLAGGETQYF
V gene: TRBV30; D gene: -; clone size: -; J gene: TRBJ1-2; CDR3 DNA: TGTGCCTGGAGACTACAGGGTCTGGGCTACACCTTC; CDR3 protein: CAWRLQGLGYTF
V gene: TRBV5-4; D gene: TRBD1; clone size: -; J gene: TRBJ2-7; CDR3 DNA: TGTGCCAGCAGCTTGGCTCAGGGGGTTTACGAGCAGTACTTC; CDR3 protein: CASSLAQGVYEQYF
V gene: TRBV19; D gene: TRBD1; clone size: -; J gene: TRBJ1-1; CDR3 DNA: TGTGCCAGTTGGACAGGGGCCGTGAACACTGAAGCTTTCTTT; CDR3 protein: CASWTGAVNTEAFF
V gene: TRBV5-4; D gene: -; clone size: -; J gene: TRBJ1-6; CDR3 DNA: TGTGCCAGCAGCCAGGTTTCAGGTCGGAATTCACCCCTCCACTTT; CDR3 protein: CASSQVSGRNSPLHF
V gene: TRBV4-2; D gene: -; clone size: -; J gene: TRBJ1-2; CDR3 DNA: TGTGCCAGCAGCCCGGGCAGGGAGGGTGGCTACACCTTC; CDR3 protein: CASSPGREGGYTF
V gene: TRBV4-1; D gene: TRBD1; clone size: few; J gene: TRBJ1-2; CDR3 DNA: TGCGCCAGCAGCCTGGGACAGGGTGTAAGGGGCTACACCTTC; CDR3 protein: CASSLGQGVRGYTF
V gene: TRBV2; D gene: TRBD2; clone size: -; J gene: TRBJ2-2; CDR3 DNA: TGTGCCAGCAGTGTTAGCGGGGGATTGAACACCGGGGAGCTGTTTTTT; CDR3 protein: CASSVSGGLNTGELFF
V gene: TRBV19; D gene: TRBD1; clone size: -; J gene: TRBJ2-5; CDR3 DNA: TGTGCCAGTAGCACGGACAGGCGCGAGACCCAGTACTTC; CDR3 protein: CASSTDRRETQYF
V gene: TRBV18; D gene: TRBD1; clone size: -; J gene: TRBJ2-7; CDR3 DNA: TGTGCCAGCTCACCCGCGGTGCAGGGGGCGACCCTCGAGCAGTACTTC; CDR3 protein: CASSPAVQGATLEQYF
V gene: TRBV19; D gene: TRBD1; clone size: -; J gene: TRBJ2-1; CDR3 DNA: TGTGCCAGTAGTGCCTCCGGGACAGCATTCTACAATGAGCAGTTCTTC; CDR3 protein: CASSASGTAFYNEQFF
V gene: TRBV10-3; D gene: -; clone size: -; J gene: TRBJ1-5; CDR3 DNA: TGTGCCATCAGTGAGTCAGGCCTGCGAGGTCAGCCCCAGCATTTT; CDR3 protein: CAISESGLRGQPQHF
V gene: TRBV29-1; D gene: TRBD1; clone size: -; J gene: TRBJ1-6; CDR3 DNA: TGCAGCGCCAAGGACAGGGGCAGCGCGGATTCACCCCTCCACTTT; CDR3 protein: CSAKDRGSADSPLHF
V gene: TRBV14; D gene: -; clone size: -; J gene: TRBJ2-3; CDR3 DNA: TGTGCCAGCAGCCCCAGACTTCTACCTACGCAGTATTTT; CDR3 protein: CASSPRLLPTQYF
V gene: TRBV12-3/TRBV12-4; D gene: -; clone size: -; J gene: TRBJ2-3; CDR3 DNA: TGTGCCAGCAGTGGGCCCTATACGCAGTATTTT; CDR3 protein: CASSGPYTQYF
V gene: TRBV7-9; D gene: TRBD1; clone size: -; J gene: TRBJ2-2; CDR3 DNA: TGTGCCAGCAGCTTGACAGGGGCGATCGGGGAGCTGTTTTTT; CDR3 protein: CASSLTGAIGELFF
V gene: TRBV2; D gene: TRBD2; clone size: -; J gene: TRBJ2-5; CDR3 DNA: TGTGCCAGCAGACTTAGCGGGGGAGCCCTGGGAGAGACCCAGTACTTC; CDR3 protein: CASRLSGGALGETQYF
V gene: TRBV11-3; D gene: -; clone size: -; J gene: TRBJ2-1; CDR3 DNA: TGTGCCAGCAGCAGGGGATACAATGAGCAGTTCTTC; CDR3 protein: CASSRGYNEQFF
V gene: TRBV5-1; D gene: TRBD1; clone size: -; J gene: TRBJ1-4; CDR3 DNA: TGCGCCAGCAGCTCGACAGGGGCGGTAGACGAAAAACTGTTTTTT; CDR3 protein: CASSSTGAVDEKLFF
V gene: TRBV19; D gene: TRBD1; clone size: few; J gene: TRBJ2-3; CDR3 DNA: TGTGCCAGTAGCTGGGGACAGGGAGGCCCAGATACGCAGTATTTT; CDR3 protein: CASSWGQGGPDTQYF
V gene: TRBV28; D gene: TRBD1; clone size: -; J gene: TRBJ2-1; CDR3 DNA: TGTGCCAGCAGTGTCTGGACAGGTCGGGGAAATGAGCAGTTCTTC; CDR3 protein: CASSVWTGRGNEQFF
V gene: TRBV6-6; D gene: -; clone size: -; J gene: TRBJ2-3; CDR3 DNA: TGTGCCAGCAGGGGGGAGGTTAAGACAGATACGCAGTATTTT; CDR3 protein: CASRGEVKTDTQYF
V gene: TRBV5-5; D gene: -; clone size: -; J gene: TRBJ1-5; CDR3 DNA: TGTGCCAGCAGCTCCAGTCCCGACAGGCGCAATCAGCCCCAGCATTTT; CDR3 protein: CASSSSPDRRNQPQHF
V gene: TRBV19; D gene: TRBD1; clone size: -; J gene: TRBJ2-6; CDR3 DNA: TGTGCCAGTAGTCTGACGACAGGGTCCGGGGCCAACGTCCTGACTTTC; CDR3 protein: CASSLTTGSGANVLTF
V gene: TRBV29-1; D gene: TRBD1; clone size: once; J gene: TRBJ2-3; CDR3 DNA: TGCAGCGTTGAAGAGGACAGGGCGGGCACAGATACGCAGTATTTT; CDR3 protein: CSVEEDRAGTDTQYF
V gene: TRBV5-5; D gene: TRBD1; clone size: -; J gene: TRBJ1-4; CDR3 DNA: TGTGCCAGCAGCGTGGGGCCAAGGACAGGGATTGAAAAACTGTTTTTT; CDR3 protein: CASSVGPRTGIEKLFF
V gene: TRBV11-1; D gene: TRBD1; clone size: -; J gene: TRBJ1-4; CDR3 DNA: TGTGCCACCCAGGGGGGTGGCGAAAAACTGTTTTTT; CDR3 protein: CATQGGGEKLFF
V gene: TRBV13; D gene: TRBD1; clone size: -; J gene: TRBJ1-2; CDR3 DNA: TGTGCCAGCAGCTCTACACAGGGGAGCGCTGGCTACACCTTC; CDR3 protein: CASSSTQGSAGYTF
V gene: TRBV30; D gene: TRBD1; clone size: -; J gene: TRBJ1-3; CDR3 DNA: TGTGCCTGGGGGGACAGCCCATATTTT; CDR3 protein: CAWGDSPYF
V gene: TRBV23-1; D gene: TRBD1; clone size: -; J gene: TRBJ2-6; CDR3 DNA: TGCGCCAGCAGTTCCTTACCCGGGACAGGGGCCCGCTCTGGGGCCAACGTCCTGACTTTC; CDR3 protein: CASSSLPGTGARSGANVLTF
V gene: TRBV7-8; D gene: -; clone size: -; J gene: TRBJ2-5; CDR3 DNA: TGTGCCAGCAGCTTCGGTAGAGTCCAAGAGACCCAGTACTTC; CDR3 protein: CASSFGRVQETQYF
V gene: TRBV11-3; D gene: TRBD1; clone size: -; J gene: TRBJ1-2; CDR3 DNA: TGTGCCAGCAGCTTAGAAGGAGGGGGCCCAGCTAACTATGGCTACACCTTC; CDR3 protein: CASSLEGGGPANYGYTF
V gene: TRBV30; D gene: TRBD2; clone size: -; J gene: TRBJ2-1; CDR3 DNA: TGTGCCTGGAGCCCCATCGGGCGGGGGGGATACAATGAGCAGTTCTTC; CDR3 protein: CAWSPIGRGGYNEQFF
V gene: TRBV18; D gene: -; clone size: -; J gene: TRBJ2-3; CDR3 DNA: TGTGCCAGCTCACCTAGGGACTTCACAGATACGCAGTATTTT; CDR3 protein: CASSPRDFTDTQYF
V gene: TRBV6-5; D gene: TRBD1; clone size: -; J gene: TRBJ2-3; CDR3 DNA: TGTGCCAGCAGGGGCAGGGGGCAGGTTGCAGATACGCAGTATTTT; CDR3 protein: CASRGRGQVADTQYF
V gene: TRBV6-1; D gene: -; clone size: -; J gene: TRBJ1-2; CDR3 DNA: TGTGCCAGCAGTGAAAGACAGATAAAATATGGCTACACCTTC; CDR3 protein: CASSERQIKYGYTF
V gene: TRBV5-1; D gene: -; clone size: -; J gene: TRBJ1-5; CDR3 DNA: TGCGCCAGCAGCTTGAATCCCGATCAGCCCCAGCATTTT; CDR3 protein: CASSLNPDQPQHF
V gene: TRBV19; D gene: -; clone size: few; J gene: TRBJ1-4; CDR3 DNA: TGTGCCAGTAGTATGGGGCCACAACTTAATGAAAAACTGTTTTTT; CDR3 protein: CASSMGPQLNEKLFF
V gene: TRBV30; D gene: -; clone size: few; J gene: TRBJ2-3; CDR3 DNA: TGTGCCTGGAGTGTACAGGGTGCAGATACGCAGTATTTT; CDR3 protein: CAWSVQGADTQYF
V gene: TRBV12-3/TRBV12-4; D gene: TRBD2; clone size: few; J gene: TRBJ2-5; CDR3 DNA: TGTGCCAGCACCATAGCGGGTGCAGAGACCCAGTACTTC; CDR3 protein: CASTIAGAETQYF
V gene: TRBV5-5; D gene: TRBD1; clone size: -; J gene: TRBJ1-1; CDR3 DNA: TGTGCCAGCAGATATTCCGGGACAGGGGGATTGTCGGCTTTCTTT; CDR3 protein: CASRYSGTGGLSAFF
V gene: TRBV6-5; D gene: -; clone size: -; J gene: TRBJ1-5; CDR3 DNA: TGTGCCAGCAGGGAGGCGTGGCCCCAGCATTTT; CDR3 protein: CASREAWPQHF
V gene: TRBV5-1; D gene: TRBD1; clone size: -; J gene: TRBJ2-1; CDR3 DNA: TGCGCCAGCAGCCTTCAACCGGGACAGGGGGAGAATGAGCAGTTCTTC; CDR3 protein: CASSLQPGQGENEQFF
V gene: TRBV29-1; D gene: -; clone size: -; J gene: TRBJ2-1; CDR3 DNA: TGCAGCGTCGCGGACAGTTACAATGAGCAGTTCTTC; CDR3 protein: CSVADSYNEQFF
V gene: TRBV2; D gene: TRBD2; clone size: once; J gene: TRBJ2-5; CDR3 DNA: TGTGCCAGCAGTGAGACTAGCGGGGGGGCAGGTAGAGAGACCCAGTACTTC; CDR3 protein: CASSETSGGAGRETQYF
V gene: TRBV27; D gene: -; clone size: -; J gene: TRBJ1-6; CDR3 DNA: TGTGCCAGCAGTTTTCGGGGGGGAAATTCACCCCTCCACTTT; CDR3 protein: CASSFRGGNSPLHF